What follows is one T cell receptor beta chain and its context. These data originate in a study of blood T cell repertoires in COVID-19. Study-level information: Samples representing acute and convalescent COVID-19 were sourced from the United States, Italy and Spain. PBMCs, B-cell-depleted T cells, or T cells were the source of the cDNA or gDNA that made up the material.

V gave up 6 bases and J gave up 5 bases; unmatched junction bases: 4. Germline V gives CDR1 KGHSH, CDR2 LQKENI. This CDR3 has 13 residues. Clones were sequenced by immunoSEQ multiplex PCR, and TCRdb holds only the in-frame ones, with some missing. The sample records 440,000 or so clones, approximately 89% being singletons. The V gene is TRBV18, the J gene TRBJ1-1, with TRBD1 matching 9 bases. Sequenced sample: peripheral blood. The TCR originated in a woman aged 40 to 55 with COVID-19, enrolled during active disease. CDR3 DNA: TGTGCCAGCTCCCCGGGACAGGGAACTGAAGCTTTCTTT. This gives the protein CASSPGQGTEAFF.